These 15 T cell receptor beta chains were sequenced from one sample in a study of identical twins. TCRdb reprocessed the 5' RACE reads with MiXCR, giving one entry per CDR3 protein. This table has 470,000 or so distinct CDR3 sequences, 24% appearing once. The sample also formed part of further work on T cells expressing NK-cell markers.

The material sequenced was CD4+ T cells sorted from blood. The receptor set was obtained from a woman between 18 and 30 years old in good health.

The genes are TRBV18 and TRBJ1-1, with 9 bases lining up with TRBD1. V trimming: 10 bases; J trimming: 5 bases; junction bases outside the gene matches: 11. Germline CDR1 KGHSH, CDR2 LQKENI. CDR3 length: 14 amino acids. CDR3 bases: TGTGCCACCCACCGGGACAGGGTTCTTACTGAAGCTTTCTTT. Its protein is CATHRDRVLTEAFF.

The CDR3 here is CASTDGQSNTEAFF. Written as DNA, the CDR3 is TGTGCCAGCACCGACGGACAGAGCAACACTGAAGCTTTCTTT. The V and J genes are TRBV6-1 and TRBJ1-1, with D possibly being TRBD1 (6 bases). Germline CDR1 reads MNHNS; CDR2 reads SASEGT. Trimming stripped 7 bases from V and 2 bases from J, with 14 bases between. This CDR3 contains 14 residues.

V gene TRBV9 combines with J gene TRBJ2-1; no definite D call. The CDR3 has 12 residues. The ends were cut back, 0 bases at V and 9 bases at J, with 7 bases in the middle. From germline, CDR1 is SGDLS and CDR2 YYNGEE. DNA for the CDR3: TGTGCCAGCAGCGTAGTCAAGGTTGAGCAGTTCTTC. Residues: CASSVVKVEQFF.

This chain joins TRBV20-1 and TRBJ2-3; 9 bases line up with TRBD2. CDR3 length: 16 amino acids. With 5 bases clipped from V and 3 bases from J, the junction kept 12 bases outside the gene matches. Germline CDR1 and CDR2: DFQATT and SNEGSKA (reference sequence). The CDR3 DNA reads TGCAGTGCTCCATCCCTTAGCGGGAGTCTAACAGATACGCAGTATTTT. Encoded protein: CSAPSLSGSLTDTQYF.

J is TRBJ2-3 and V is TRBV12-3 or TRBV12-4; no clear D. V was pared by 5 bases and J by 5 bases, with 8 bases between. This CDR3 has 12 amino acids. DNA of the CDR3: TGTGCCAGCAGTCTCAACGTAGATACGCAGTATTTT. Residues: CASSLNVDTQYF.

The rearrangement links TRBV5-6 to TRBJ2-1, with D unresolved. There are 12 residues in the CDR3. Trimming pared 4 bases from V and 7 bases from J, leaving 9 bases between. Germline CDR1 is SGHDT and CDR2 is YYEEEE. CDR3 sequence: CASSSIRNEQFF. CDR3 DNA: TGTGCCAGCAGCAGCATCAGAAATGAGCAGTTCTTC.

This clonotype was recorded a few times. The chain joins TRBV29-1 to TRBJ2-2, with unresolved D. Trimming cost V 5 bases and J 0 bases, with 13 bases left between them. CDR3 length: 15 amino acids. Germline V gene lookup returns CDR1 SQVTM and CDR2 ANQGSEA. The CDR3 DNA reads TGCAGCGTTCCCAAGGCGGCCACGAACACCGGGGAGCTGTTTTTT. It codes for CSVPKAATNTGELFF.

This clonotype was detected only a few times. The chain carries TRBV5-1 and TRBJ2-7; 8 nucleotides match TRBD2. Per germline, CDR1 SGHRS and CDR2 YFSETQ. V lost 0 bases to trimming and J lost 5 bases; unmatched junction nucleotides: 13. This CDR3 is built from 17 residues. CDR3 nucleotides: TGCGCCAGCAGCTTGGCCCCAGCGGGAGAGGGAAGTAACGAGCAGTACTTC. Translating it yields CASSLAPAGEGSNEQYF.

The chain uses TRBV3-1 and TRBJ2-1; 10 nucleotides agree with TRBD2. V gave up 11 bases and J gave up 0 bases; unmatched junction bases: 19. The CDR3 has 19 amino acids. From germline, CDR1 is LGHDT and CDR2 YNNKEL (reference sequence). The CDR3 region has the DNA TGTGCCTTCAGTTTACTGGCTAGCGGGGGCCCGGGCTCCTACAATGAGCAGTTCTTC. Encoded protein: CAFSLLASGGPGSYNEQFF.

In its sample, this clonotype was seen a few times. The V gene is TRBV5-1, the J gene TRBJ2-1, with 8 bases matching TRBD2. Trimming took 5 bases from V and 9 from J; bases not matched to a gene: 13. The length of the CDR3 is 15 residues. Germline lookup yields CDR1 SGHRS and CDR2 YFSETQ. CDR3 amino acids: CASSLIPGLELEQFF. Here the CDR3 DNA reads TGCGCCAGCAGTCTCATACCGGGACTAGAGCTTGAGCAGTTCTTC.

This clonotype was observed a few times. V gene TRBV5-1 combines with J gene TRBJ2-5; D gene unclear. CDR3 length: 13 amino acids. Germline V gene lookup returns CDR1 SGHRS and CDR2 YFSETQ. Trimming shortened V by 1 base and J by 1 base, and 5 bases separated the two germline ends. The CDR3 DNA reads TGCGCCAGCAGCTTGTCACCCCAAGAGACCCAGTACTTC. Its translation is CASSLSPQETQYF.

This clonotype has just a few counts. This chain links TRBV3-1 with TRBJ2-2, with 8 bases lining up with TRBD1. Trimming took 5 bases from V and 1 from J; bases not matched to a gene: 6. The germline V gene encodes CDR1 LGHDT and CDR2 YNNKEL (reference sequence). There are 16 residues in the CDR3. CDR3 DNA sequence: TGTGCCAGCAGCGTAGCAGGGGGCTTGAACACCGGGGAGCTGTTTTTT. This gives the protein CASSVAGGLNTGELFF.

The chain combines TRBV2 with TRBJ2-7, with D tentatively TRBD1 or TRBD2 (5 bases each). The germline V gene has CDR1 SNHLY and CDR2 FYNNEI. This CDR3 spans 14 amino acids. V was clipped by 7 bases and J by 2 bases, with 15 bases between them. The CDR3: CASMRDVGAYEQYF. The CDR3 DNA follows: TGTGCCAGCATGAGGGACGTGGGAGCCTACGAGCAGTACTTC. Variable domain in full (rest from reference TRBV2 and TRBJ2-7): EPEVTQTPSHQVTQMGQEVILRCVPISNHLYFYWYRQILGQKVEFLVSFYNNEISEKSEIFDDQFSVERPDGSNFTLKIRSTKLEDSAMYFCASMRDVGAYEQYFGPGTRLTVT.

The CDR3 spells CASSFTQGSGELFF. CDR3 nucleotides: TGTGCCAGCAGCTTTACTCAGGGATCCGGGGAGCTGTTTTTT. The V gene is TRBV7-9, the J gene TRBJ2-2, with D perhaps matching TRBD1 (5 bases). Germline CDR1 reads SEHNR; CDR2 reads FQNEAQ (reference sequence). The CDR3 runs 14 residues. V dropped 3 bases and J dropped 6 bases, with 11 bases sitting between them.

There are a few counts of this clonotype. The V and J genes are TRBV20-1 and TRBJ2-5; D is unclear. The V gene's germline CDR1 is DFQATT and CDR2 SNEGSKA (reference sequence). This CDR3 is 12 amino acids long. With 3 bases removed from V and 4 bases from J, the gap between germline ends came to 9 bases. CDR3 nucleotides: TGCAGTGCTAGCAGAGACGTAGAGACCCAGTACTTC. As protein: CSASRDVETQYF.